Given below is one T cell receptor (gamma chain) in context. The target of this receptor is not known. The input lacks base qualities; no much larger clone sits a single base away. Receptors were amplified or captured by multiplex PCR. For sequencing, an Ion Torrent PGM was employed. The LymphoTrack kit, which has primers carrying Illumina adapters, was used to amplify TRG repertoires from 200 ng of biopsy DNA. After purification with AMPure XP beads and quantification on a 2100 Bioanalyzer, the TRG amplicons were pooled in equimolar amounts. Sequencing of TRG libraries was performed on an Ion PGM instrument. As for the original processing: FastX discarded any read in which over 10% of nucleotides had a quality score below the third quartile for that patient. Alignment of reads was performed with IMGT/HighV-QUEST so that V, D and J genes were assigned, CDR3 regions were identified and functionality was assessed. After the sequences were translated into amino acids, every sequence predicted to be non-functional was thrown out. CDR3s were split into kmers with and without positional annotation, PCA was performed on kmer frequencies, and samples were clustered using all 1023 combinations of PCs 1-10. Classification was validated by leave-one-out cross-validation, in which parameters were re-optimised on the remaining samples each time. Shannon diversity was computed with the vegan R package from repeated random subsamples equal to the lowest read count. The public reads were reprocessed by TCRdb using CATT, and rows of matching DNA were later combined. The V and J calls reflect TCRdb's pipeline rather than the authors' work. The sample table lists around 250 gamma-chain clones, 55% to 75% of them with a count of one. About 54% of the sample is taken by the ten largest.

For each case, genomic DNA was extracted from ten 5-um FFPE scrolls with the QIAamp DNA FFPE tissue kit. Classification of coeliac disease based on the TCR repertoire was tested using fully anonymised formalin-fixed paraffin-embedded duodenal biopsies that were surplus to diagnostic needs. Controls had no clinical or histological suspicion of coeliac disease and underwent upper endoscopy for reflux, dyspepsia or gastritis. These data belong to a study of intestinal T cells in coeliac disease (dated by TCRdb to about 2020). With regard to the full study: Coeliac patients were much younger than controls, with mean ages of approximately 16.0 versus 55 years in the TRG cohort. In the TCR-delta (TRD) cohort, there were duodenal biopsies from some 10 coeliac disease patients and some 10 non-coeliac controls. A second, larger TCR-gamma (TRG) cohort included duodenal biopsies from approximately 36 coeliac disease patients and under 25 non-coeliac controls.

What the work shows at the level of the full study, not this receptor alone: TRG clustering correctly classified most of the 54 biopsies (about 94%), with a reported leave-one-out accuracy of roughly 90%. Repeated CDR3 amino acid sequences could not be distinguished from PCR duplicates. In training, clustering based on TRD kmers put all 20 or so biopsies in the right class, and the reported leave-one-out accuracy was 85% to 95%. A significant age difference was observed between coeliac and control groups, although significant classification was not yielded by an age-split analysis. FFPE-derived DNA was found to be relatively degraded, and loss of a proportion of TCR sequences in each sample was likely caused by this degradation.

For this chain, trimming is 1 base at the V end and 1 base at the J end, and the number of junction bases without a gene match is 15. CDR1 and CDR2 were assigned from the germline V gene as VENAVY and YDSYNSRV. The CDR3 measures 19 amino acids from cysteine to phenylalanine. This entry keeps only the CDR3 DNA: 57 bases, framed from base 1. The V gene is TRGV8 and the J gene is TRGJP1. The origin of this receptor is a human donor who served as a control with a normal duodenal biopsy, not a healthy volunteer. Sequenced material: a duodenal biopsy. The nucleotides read TGTGCCACCTGGGATAGCCGAACCAGGGGGGTTACCACTGGTTGGTTCAAGATATTT. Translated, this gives CATWDSRTRGVTTGWFKIF.